This record covers a single TCR beta chain. The entry originates in a study of blood T cell repertoires in COVID-19. Study context: Samples representing acute and convalescent COVID-19 were sourced from the United States, Italy and Spain. T cells, B-cell-depleted T cells, or PBMCs provided the cDNA or gDNA that served as material.

V was clipped by 0 bases and J by 4 bases, with 10 bases between them. The CDR3 runs 14 residues. Germline values: CDR1 SGDLS, CDR2 YYNGEE. Original handling: Estimates of nucleated cell counts were drawn from the amplification of reference gene primers. Repertoires were generated with immunoSEQ multiplex PCR, while TCRdb's copy carries only in-frame clones and drops some. Clone size and V and J calls were adopted from that table, with D and trimming inferred from the DNA. The sample shows under 95,000 clones, about four fifths of them seen only once. The V and J genes are TRBV9 and TRBJ1-2, with D uncertain. The sequenced material came from peripheral blood. The sequence came from a man aged 45 to 65 with acute or convalescent COVID-19. In DNA, the CDR3 is TGTGCCAGCAGCGTAGACGGAGGAACCTATGGCTACACCTTC. Encoded protein: CASSVDGGTYGYTF. The full variable domain, its missing parts supplied by reference TRBV9 and TRBJ1-2, is DSGVTQTPKHLITATGQRVTLRCSPRSGDLSVYWYQQSLDQGLQFLIQYYNGEERAKGNILERFSAQQFPDLHSELNLSSLELGDSALYFCASSVDGGTYGYTFGSGTRLTVV.